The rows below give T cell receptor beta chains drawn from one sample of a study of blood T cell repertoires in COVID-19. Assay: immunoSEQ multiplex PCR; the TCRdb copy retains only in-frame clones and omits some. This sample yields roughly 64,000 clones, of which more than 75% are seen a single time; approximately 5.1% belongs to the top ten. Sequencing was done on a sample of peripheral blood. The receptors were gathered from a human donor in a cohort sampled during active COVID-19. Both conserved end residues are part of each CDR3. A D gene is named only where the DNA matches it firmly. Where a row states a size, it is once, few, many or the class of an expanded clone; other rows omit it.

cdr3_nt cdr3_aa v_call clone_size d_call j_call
TGTGCCAGCAGCTTGTGGGCGGGGAGCACTGAAGCTTTCTTT CASSLWAGSTEAFF TRBV5-8 - - TRBJ1-1
TGTGCCAGCAGCCTGGGGCCAGGGGGAACAGATACGCAGTATTTT CASSLGPGGTDTQYF TRBV7-9 - TRBD1 TRBJ2-3
TGCGCCAGCACGGGAATCTCTGGGGCCAACGTCCTGACTTTC CASTGISGANVLTF TRBV23-1 - - TRBJ2-6
TGTGCCAGCAGCGTTTCTGGACAGGGGACACGATTGGCGGATACGCAGTATTTT CASSVSGQGTRLADTQYF TRBV9 - TRBD1 TRBJ2-3
TGTGCCAGCAGCCAAGATCCACAGGGCTATTCACCCCTCCACTTT CASSQDPQGYSPLHF TRBV14 - - TRBJ1-6
TGCGCCAGCAGCTTGGACGGGGAGACCCAGTACTTC CASSLDGETQYF TRBV5-1 - - TRBJ2-5
TGTGCCAGCAGCCCCGGGACTAGCCGATATTACGAGCAGTACTTC CASSPGTSRYYEQYF TRBV7-2 - TRBD2 TRBJ2-7
TGTGCCAGCAGCCTGGGGCCGGGACAGGGTGTTTACGAGCAGTACTTC CASSLGPGQGVYEQYF TRBV11-2 - TRBD1 TRBJ2-7
TGTGCCAGCAGCCAGACAGGGCGCGAGCAGTACTTC CASSQTGREQYF TRBV7-9 few TRBD1 TRBJ2-7
TGTGCCAGCAGCTTGGGGGGCGGGGTGAACACTGAAGCTTTCTTT CASSLGGGVNTEAFF TRBV5-4 - - TRBJ1-1
TGTGCCAGTAGCCCAGCGGGGGCATCCACAGATACGCAGTATTTT CASSPAGASTDTQYF TRBV19 - TRBD2 TRBJ2-3
TGTGCCAGCAGCGCCCCGGGACAGACTTCCCCAGATACGCAGTATTTT CASSAPGQTSPDTQYF TRBV21-1 - - TRBJ2-3
TGTGCCAGCTCACCACACGAACTTCAGCCCCAGCATTTT CASSPHELQPQHF TRBV18 - - TRBJ1-5
TGCGCCAGCAGCTTGCTCTCGGGGCGGGGGAACACTGAAGCTTTCTTT CASSLLSGRGNTEAFF TRBV5-1 - - TRBJ1-1
TGTGCCTGGAGGGCAAACCGACAGGGTAGTTCACCCCTCCACTTT CAWRANRQGSSPLHF TRBV30 - TRBD1 TRBJ1-6
TGTGCCAGCAGCTTAGACAGCTTCTATGGCTACACCTTC CASSLDSFYGYTF TRBV7-9 - - TRBJ1-2
TGCGCCAGCAGCTTTGGTGGGGGCAATAATTCACCCCTCCACTTT CASSFGGGNNSPLHF TRBV5-1 - - TRBJ1-6
TGTGCCAGCAGGGCAGGGAATTCCTACGAGCAGTACTTC CASRAGNSYEQYF TRBV28 - - TRBJ2-7
TGTGCCAGCACAGCGGGGGATCTTGGCGGCGGGGAGCTGTTTTTT CASTAGDLGGGELFF TRBV6-5 - TRBD2 TRBJ2-2
TGTGCCAGCAGCCAAGGACAGGGGGCACAACAAGAGACCCAGTACTTC CASSQGQGAQQETQYF TRBV5-4 - TRBD1 TRBJ2-5
TGTGCCTGGAGTAGACTGGATGAGCAGTTCTTC CAWSRLDEQFF TRBV30 - - TRBJ2-1
TGCAGCGTTAACAGGGACCCTAGCACAGATACGCAGTATTTT CSVNRDPSTDTQYF TRBV29-1 - - TRBJ2-3
TGTGCCAGCAGCTTGGTAGGAGGACTGGCCCCGGATACGCAGTATTTT CASSLVGGLAPDTQYF TRBV5-5 - - TRBJ2-3
TGTGCCAGCAGTTCCAACTACGAGCAGTACTTC CASSSNYEQYF TRBV6-2/TRBV6-3 - - TRBJ2-7
TGTGCCAGCAGTGGCGGAGGGAGTAATGAAAAACTGTTTTTT CASSGGGSNEKLFF TRBV2 - - TRBJ1-4
TGTGCCAGCAGTCACGACAGAAACTATGGCTACACCTTC CASSHDRNYGYTF TRBV2 - - TRBJ1-2
TGTGCCTGGAGTGAAAGCGGAGGAGGGGCCTCACCCCTCCACTTT CAWSESGGGASPLHF TRBV30 - - TRBJ1-6
TGCGCCAGCAGCCAACATTTACAGGGTAGCAATCAGCCCCAGCATTTT CASSQHLQGSNQPQHF TRBV4-3 many - TRBJ1-5
TGTGCCAGCCAGGACAGATCCAATCAGCCCCAGCATTTT CASQDRSNQPQHF TRBV6-5 - - TRBJ1-5
TGCGCCAGCAGCTTCGGGACAGTGTCCGAGACCCAGTACTTC CASSFGTVSETQYF TRBV5-1 - TRBD1 TRBJ2-5
TGTGCCAGCAGCTTGGGACTAGCGGGGTACAATGAGCAGTTCTTC CASSLGLAGYNEQFF TRBV7-2 once TRBD2 TRBJ2-1
TGTGCCAGCAGCCAGGGGAGCTACGAGCAGTACTTC CASSQGSYEQYF TRBV3-1/TRBV3-2 - - TRBJ2-7
TGTGCCAGCAGTTACGGTCTAGCGGGCACCTACGAGCAGTACTTC CASSYGLAGTYEQYF TRBV6-5 - TRBD2 TRBJ2-7
TGTGCCAGCAGCGGGGGGGGACAGGGAAACACCGGGGAGCTGTTTTTT CASSGGGQGNTGELFF TRBV28 - - TRBJ2-2
TGTGCCAGCAGCCAAGGGGCAGGGAAAGGTGAGCAGTTCTTC CASSQGAGKGEQFF TRBV3-1/TRBV3-2 - - TRBJ2-1
TGCGCCAGCAGCCAACAACGGACAGGAAGCTACGAGCAGTACTTC CASSQQRTGSYEQYF TRBV4-3 - TRBD1 TRBJ2-7
TGTGCCAGCAGTTCCGGCGGGGGGGTTACCGAGCAGTACTTC CASSSGGGVTEQYF TRBV27 - TRBD2 TRBJ2-7
TGTGCCAGTAGTATCACAGGGGATATGGGGACCCAGTACTTC CASSITGDMGTQYF TRBV19 - TRBD1 TRBJ2-5
TGTGCCAGCAGCCGGGCCGGGACAGGGGACACTGAAGCTTTCTTT CASSRAGTGDTEAFF TRBV5-5 - TRBD1 TRBJ1-1
TGCGCCAGCAGCCAAGATAGGGAGTACGAGCAGTACTTC CASSQDREYEQYF TRBV4-3 - - TRBJ2-7
TGTGCCAGCAGCCAGGTAGCGGTCCAAGAGACCCAGTACTTC CASSQVAVQETQYF TRBV4-2 - - TRBJ2-5
TGTGCCTGGAGTGCCCCTCATCAGCCCCAGCATTTT CAWSAPHQPQHF TRBV30 - - TRBJ1-5
TGCGCCAGCAGCCACCCCTACGCTAGCGGGGGGGTGCAAGATACGCAGTATTTT CASSHPYASGGVQDTQYF TRBV5-1 - TRBD2 TRBJ2-3
TGTGCCAGCAGCCAAAGCGGGGGGGCTTGGAATGAGCAGTTCTTC CASSQSGGAWNEQFF TRBV3-1/TRBV3-2 - TRBD2 TRBJ2-1
TGTGCCAGCAGCTTAGACGGACCAGGGTCGAATAGCAATCAGCCCCAGCATTTT CASSLDGPGSNSNQPQHF TRBV7-2 - - TRBJ1-5
TGTGCCAGCAGCTTGATAGGGAGCAATGAGCAGTTCTTC CASSLIGSNEQFF TRBV11-2 - - TRBJ2-1
TGCGCCAGCAGCGACGGACTAGCGGGGGGGACAGATACGCAGTATTTT CASSDGLAGGTDTQYF TRBV5-1 - TRBD2 TRBJ2-3
TGTGCCAGCAGTAAGCGGCCCTTACAGGGCGAGAATGAGCAGTTCTTC CASSKRPLQGENEQFF TRBV28 - - TRBJ2-1
TGTGCCAGCAAAGTTACGGGACAGGGGGCACATGGCTACACCTTC CASKVTGQGAHGYTF TRBV2 - TRBD1 TRBJ1-2
TGTGCCAGCAGTGCACAGGGGCCAACGATCGCCCAGCATTTT CASSAQGPTIAQHF TRBV2 - TRBD1 TRBJ1-5
TGTGCCAGCAGCCAACAAAACAGGGGGAATTCACCCCTCCACTTT CASSQQNRGNSPLHF TRBV3-1/TRBV3-2 - TRBD1 TRBJ1-6
TGTGCCAGCAGTTGGGCAGGGAACAATTCACCCCTCCACTTT CASSWAGNNSPLHF TRBV28 - - TRBJ1-6
TGTGCCAGCAGCCCCCTTAAGGGGGCCGGCGGGGAGCTGTTTTTT CASSPLKGAGGELFF TRBV3-1/TRBV3-2 - TRBD1 TRBJ2-2
TGTGCCAGCAGCGTAGAGGGCAGGGATATATACACCGGGGAGCTGTTTTTT CASSVEGRDIYTGELFF TRBV9 - - TRBJ2-2
TGCGCCAGCTGGGGACAGGGTGACTATGGCTACACCTTC CASWGQGDYGYTF TRBV5-1 few TRBD1 TRBJ1-2
TGTGCCAGCAGTTACAGGGGGCTGGTCACCGGGGAGCTGTTTTTT CASSYRGLVTGELFF TRBV6-5 - TRBD1 TRBJ2-2